This T cell receptor (beta chain) emerged from a study of blood T cell repertoires in COVID-19. Study-level information: The samples span acute and convalescent COVID-19 from the United States, Italy and Spain. Sources were T cells, B-cell-depleted T cells, or PBMCs; the material itself was cDNA or gDNA.

Germline CDR1 DFQATT, CDR2 SNEGSKA (reference sequence). V trimming: 5 bases; J trimming: 5 bases; junction bases outside the gene matches: 2. The CDR3 covers 11 residues. Original analysis: Reference gene primer amplification yielded estimated nucleated cell counts. Sequenced by immunoSEQ multiplex PCR; TCRdb stores in-frame clones only, minus some. From that table come the V and J calls and clone size; the DNA was used to work out D and trimming. Of 90,000 to 150,000 clones listed, 82% are singletons. The receptor was isolated from a human donor in a cohort sampled during active COVID-19. This chain connects TRBV20-1 to TRBJ2-5; 7 nucleotides align to TRBD1. The source material was peripheral blood. The CDR3: CSARQGETQYF. The CDR3 DNA follows: TGCAGTGCTCGACAGGGTGAGACCCAGTACTTC.